This TCR beta chain is drawn from a study of T cell responses to AZD1222 COVID-19 vaccine. Study-wide results and limits: Increases in Spike-specific TCR breadth and depth were seen after two AZD1222 doses. Donors in the cohort were predominantly white British and more often female, and clonal diversity was possibly underestimated. Dominant CD4 TCR responses targeted spike regions 160-218 and 743-854.

On this clone itself: What it binds is not known.

Measured with immunoSEQ multiplex PCR; TCRdb has only the in-frame clones, and not every one. The sample consists of roughly 150,000 clones, 70% to 90% of them appearing once. Germline values: CDR1 SGHTS, CDR2 YDEGEE. This CDR3 has 14 residues. Trimming removed 0 bases at V and 7 bases at J, with 14 bases between. Investigators merged groups given second doses at roughly 4 or roughly 12 weeks. This receptor was obtained from an adult who received the AZD1222 COVID-19 vaccine. The chain couples TRBV5-8 to TRBJ2-7, with D tentatively TRBD2 (7 bases). The specimen was peripheral blood, collected 28 days after the second AZD1222 dose. The DNA for the CDR3 is TGTGCCAGCAGCTTGGTAGGGGGGGGCAGAGAGCAGTACTTC. As protein: CASSLVGGGREQYF. The full variable domain, with the rest looked up from reference TRBV5-8 and TRBJ2-7, is EAGVTQSPTHLIKTRGQQATLRCSPISGHTSVYWYQQALGLGLQFLLWYDEGEERNRGNFPPRFSGRQFPNYSSELNVNALELEDSALYLCASSLVGGGREQYFGPGTRLTVT.